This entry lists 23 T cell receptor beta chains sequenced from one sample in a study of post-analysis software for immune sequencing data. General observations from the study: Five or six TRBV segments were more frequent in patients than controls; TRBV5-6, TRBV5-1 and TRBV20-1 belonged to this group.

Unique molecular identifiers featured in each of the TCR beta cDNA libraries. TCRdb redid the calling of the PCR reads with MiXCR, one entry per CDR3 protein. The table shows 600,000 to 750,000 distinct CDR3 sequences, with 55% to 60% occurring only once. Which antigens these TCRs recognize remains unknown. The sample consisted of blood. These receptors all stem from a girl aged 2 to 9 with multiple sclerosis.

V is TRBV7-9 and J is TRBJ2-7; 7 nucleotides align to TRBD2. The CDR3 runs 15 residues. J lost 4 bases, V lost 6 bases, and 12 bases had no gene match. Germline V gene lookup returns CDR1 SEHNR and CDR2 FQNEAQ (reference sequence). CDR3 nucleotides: TGTGCCAGCAGGGAGGGGTCTAGCGGTATTTACGAGCAGTACTTC. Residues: CASREGSSGIYEQYF.

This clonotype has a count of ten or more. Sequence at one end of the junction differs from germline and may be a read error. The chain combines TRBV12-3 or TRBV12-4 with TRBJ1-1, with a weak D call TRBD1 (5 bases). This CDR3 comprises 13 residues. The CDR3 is CASSLGENTEAFF. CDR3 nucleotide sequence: TGCGCCAGCAGCTTGGGGGAGAACACTGAAGCTTTCTTT.

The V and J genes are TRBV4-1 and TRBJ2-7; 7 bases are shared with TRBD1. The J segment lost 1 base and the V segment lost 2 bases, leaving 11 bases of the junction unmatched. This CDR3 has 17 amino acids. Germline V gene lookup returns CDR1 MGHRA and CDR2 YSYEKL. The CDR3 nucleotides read TGCGCCAGCAGCCAAATCACAAACAGGGGTACGTCCTACGAGCAGTACTTC. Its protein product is CASSQITNRGTSYEQYF.

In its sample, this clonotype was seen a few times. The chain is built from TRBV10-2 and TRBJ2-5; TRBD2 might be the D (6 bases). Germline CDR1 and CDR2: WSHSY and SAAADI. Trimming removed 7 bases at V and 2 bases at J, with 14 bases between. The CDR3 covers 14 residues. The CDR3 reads CASNGAAGQETQYF. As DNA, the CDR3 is TGCGCCAGCAATGGGGCGGCGGGGCAAGAGACCCAGTACTTC.

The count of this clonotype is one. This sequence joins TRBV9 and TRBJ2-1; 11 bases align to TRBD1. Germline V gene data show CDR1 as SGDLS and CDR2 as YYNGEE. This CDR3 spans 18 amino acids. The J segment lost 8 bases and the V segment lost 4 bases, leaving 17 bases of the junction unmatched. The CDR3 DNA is TGTGCCAGCAGCTTAACCAGTGGGGGACAGGGGGTAGGCGATGAGCAGTTCTTC. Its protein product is CASSLTSGGQGVGDEQFF.

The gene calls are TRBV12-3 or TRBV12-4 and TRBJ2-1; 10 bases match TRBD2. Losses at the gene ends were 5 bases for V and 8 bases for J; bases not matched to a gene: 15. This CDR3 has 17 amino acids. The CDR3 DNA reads TGTGCCAGCAGTCCTCGACTAGCGGGCCCTGAAGCCCATGAGCAGTTCTTC. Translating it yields CASSPRLAGPEAHEQFF.

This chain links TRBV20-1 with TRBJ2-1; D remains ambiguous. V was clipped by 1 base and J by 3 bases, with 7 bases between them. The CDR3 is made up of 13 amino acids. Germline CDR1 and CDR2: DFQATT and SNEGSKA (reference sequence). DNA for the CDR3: TGCAGTGCTAGAGGAGGCTACTACAATGAGCAGTTCTTC. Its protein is CSARGGYYNEQFF.

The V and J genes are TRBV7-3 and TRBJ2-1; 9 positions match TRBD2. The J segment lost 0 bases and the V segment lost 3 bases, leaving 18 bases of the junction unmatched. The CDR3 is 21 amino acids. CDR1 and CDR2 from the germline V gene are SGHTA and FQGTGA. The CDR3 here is CASSLRGLELAGRSSYNEQFF. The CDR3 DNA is TGTGCCAGCAGCTTGCGGGGGCTGGAACTAGCGGGTAGGAGCTCCTACAATGAGCAGTTCTTC. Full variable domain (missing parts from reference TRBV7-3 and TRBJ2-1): GAGVSQTPSNKVTEKGKYVELRCDPISGHTALYWYRQSLGQGPEFLIYFQGTGAADDSGLPNDRFFAVRPEGSVSTLKIQRTERGDSAVYLCASSLRGLELAGRSSYNEQFFGPGTRLTVL.

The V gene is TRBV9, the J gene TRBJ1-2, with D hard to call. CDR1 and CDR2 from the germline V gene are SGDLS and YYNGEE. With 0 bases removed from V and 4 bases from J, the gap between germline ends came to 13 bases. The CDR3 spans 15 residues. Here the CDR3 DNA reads TGTGCCAGCAGCGTAGCTAAGGAAGCAGCCTATGGCTACACCTTC. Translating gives CASSVAKEAAYGYTF. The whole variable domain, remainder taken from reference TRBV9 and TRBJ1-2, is DSGVTQTPKHLITATGQRVTLRCSPRSGDLSVYWYQQSLDQGLQFLIQYYNGEERAKGNILERFSAQQFPDLHSELNLSSLELGDSALYFCASSVAKEAAYGYTFGSGTRLTVV.

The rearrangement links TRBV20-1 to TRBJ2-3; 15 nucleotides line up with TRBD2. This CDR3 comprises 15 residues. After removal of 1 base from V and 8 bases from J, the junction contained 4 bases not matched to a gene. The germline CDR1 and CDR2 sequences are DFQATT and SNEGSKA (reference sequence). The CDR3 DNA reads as TGCAGTGCTAGAGCGGGACTAGCGGGGGGAGGTACGCAGTATTTT. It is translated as CSARAGLAGGGTQYF.

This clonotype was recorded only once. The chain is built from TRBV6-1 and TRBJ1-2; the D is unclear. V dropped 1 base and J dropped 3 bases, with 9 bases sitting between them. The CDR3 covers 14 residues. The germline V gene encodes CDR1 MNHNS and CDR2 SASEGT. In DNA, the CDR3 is TGTGCCAGCAGTGAAGGACGGTATGACTATGGCTACACCTTC. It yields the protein CASSEGRYDYGYTF.

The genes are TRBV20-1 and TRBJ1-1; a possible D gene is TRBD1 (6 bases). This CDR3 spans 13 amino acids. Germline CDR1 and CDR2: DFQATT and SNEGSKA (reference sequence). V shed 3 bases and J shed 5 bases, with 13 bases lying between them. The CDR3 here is CSARGAIGTEAFF. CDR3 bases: TGCAGTGCTAGGGGGGCCATAGGGACTGAAGCTTTCTTT.

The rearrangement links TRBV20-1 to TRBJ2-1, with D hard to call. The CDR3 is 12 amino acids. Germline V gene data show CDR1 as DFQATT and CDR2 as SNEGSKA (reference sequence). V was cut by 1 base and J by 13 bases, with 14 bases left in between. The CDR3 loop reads CSARAYPASQFF. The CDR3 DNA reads TGCAGTGCTAGAGCGTACCCAGCCTCCCAGTTCTTC.

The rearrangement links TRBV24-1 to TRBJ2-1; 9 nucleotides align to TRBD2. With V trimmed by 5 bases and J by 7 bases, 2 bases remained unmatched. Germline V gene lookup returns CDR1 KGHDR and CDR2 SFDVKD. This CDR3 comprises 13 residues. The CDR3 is CATSGAGGNEQFF. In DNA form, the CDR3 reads TGTGCCACCAGTGGGGCGGGGGGGAATGAGCAGTTCTTC.

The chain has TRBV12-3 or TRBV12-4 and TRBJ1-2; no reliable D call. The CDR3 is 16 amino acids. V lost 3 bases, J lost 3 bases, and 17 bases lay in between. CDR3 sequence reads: CASSFDYPSDDYGYTF. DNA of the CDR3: TGTGCCAGCAGTTTCGACTATCCCTCAGACGACTATGGCTACACCTTC.

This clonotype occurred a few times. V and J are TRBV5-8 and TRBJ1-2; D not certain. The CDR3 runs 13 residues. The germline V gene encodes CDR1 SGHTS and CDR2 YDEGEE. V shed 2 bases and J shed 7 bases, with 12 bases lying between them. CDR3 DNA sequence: TGTGCCAGCAGCTTCCTTAGGGTCGGTGGCTACACCTTC. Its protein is CASSFLRVGGYTF.

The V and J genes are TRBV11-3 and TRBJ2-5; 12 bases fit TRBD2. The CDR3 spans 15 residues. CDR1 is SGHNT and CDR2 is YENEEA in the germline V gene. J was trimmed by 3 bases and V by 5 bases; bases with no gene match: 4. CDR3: CASSDRTSGEETQYF. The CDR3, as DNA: TGTGCCAGCAGCGACCGGACTAGCGGGGAAGAGACCCAGTACTTC.

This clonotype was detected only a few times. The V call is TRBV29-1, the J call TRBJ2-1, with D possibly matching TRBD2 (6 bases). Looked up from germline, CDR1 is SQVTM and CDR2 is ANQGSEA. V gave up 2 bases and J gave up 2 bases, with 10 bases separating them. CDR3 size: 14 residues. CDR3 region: CSVETGATYNEQFF. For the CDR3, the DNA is TGCAGCGTTGAAACGGGAGCGACCTACAATGAGCAGTTCTTC.

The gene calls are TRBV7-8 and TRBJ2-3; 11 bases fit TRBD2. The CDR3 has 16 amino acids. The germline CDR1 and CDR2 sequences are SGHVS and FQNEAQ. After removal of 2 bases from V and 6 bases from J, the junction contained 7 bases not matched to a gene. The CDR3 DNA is TGTGCCAGCAGCTTACAGACTAGCGGGGCGGGGGATACGCAGTATTTT. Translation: CASSLQTSGAGDTQYF.

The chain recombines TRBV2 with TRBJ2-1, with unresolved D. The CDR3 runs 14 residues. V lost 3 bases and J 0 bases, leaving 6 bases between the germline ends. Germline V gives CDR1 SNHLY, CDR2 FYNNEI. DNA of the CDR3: TGTGCCAGCAGTGATCCGAGCTCCTACAATGAGCAGTTCTTC. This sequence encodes CASSDPSSYNEQFF.

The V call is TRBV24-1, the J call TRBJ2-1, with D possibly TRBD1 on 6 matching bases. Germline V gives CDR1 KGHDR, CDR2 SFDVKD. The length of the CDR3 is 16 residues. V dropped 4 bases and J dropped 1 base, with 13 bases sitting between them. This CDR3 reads CATSDLDRSSYNEQFF. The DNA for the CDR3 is TGTGCCACCAGTGACCTCGACAGGTCATCCTACAATGAGCAGTTCTTC.

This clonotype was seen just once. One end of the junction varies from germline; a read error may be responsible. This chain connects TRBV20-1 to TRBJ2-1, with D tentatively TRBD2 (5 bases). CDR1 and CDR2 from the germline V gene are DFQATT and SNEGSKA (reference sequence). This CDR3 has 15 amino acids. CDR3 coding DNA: TGCAGTGCTAGAGATCGGGGAAGGACCTACAGTGAGCAGTTCTTC. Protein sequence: CSARDRGRTYSEQFF.

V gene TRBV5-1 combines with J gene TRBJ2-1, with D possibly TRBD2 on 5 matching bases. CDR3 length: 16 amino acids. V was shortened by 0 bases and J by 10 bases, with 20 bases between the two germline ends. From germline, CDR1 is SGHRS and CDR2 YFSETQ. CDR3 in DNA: TGCGCCAGCAGCTTGGGGAGGCTCATTCACGACATGGAGCAGTTCTTC. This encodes CASSLGRLIHDMEQFF. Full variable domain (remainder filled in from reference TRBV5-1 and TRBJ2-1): KAGVTQTPRYLIKTRGQQVTLSCSPISGHRSVSWYQQTPGQGLQFLFEYFSETQRNKGNFPGRFSGRQFSNSRSEMNVSTLELGDSALYLCASSLGRLIHDMEQFFGPGTRLTVL.